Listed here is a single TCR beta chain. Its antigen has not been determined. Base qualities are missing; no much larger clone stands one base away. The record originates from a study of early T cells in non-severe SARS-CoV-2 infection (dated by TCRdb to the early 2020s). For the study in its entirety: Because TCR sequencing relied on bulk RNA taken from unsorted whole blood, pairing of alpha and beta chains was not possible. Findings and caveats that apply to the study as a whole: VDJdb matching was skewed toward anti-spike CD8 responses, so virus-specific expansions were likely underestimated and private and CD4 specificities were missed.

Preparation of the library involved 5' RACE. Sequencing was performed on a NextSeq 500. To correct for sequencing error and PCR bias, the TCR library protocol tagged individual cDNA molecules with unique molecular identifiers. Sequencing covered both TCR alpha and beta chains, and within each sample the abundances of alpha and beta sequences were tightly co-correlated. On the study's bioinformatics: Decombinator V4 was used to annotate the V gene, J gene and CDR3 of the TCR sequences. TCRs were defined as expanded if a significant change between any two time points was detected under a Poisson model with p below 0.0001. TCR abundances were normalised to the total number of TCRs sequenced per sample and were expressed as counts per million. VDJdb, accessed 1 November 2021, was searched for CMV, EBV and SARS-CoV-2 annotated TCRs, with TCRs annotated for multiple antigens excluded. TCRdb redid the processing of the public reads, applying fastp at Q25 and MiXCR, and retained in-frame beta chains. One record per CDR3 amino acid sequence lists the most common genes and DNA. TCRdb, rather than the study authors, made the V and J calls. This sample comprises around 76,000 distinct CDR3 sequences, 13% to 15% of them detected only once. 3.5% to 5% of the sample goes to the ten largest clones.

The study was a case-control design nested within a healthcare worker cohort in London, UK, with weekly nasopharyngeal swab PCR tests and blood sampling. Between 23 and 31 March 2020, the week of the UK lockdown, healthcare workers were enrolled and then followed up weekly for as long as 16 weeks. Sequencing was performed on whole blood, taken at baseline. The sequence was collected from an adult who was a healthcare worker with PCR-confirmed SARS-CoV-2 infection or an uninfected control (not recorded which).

The CDR3: CASSLPVSYNEQFF. The nucleotide sequence reads as follows: TGCGCCAGCAGCTTACCGGTATCCTACAATGAGCAGTTCTTC. The chain is encoded by TRBV5-1 joined to TRBJ2-1; there is no confident call for the D gene. Via the germline V gene, CDR1 is SGHRS and CDR2 YFSETQ. Trimming removed 2 bases from V and 1 base from J, leaving 7 bases between the germline ends. The CDR3 runs 14 amino acids, cysteine and phenylalanine included. CDR3 DNA is the only sequence kept; it has 42 bases, read in frame from the first base.